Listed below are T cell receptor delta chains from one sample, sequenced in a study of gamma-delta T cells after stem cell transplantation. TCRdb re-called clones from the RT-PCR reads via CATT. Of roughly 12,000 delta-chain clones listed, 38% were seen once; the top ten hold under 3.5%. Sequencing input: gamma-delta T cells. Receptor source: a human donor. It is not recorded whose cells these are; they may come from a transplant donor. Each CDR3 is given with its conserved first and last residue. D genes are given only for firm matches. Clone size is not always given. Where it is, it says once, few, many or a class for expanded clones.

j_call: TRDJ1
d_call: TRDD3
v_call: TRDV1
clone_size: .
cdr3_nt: TGTGCTCTTGGGGACCATTCCTCCATTCTCCCCGATTCTGGGGGCTATTACACCGATAAACTCATCTTT
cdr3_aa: CALGDHSSILPDSGGYYTDKLIF

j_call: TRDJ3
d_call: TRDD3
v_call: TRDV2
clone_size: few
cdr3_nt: TGTGCCTGTGACTTACTACTGGGGACGTACTCGAGCTCCTGGGACACCCGACAGATGTTTTTC
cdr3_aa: CACDLLLGTYSSSWDTRQMFF

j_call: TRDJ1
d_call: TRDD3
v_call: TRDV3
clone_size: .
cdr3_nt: TGTGCCTTTACATCCCGATATTCCACCGTACTGGGGGATCGGGGGTACACCGATAAGCTCATCTTT
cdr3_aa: CAFTSRYSTVLGDRGYTDKLIF

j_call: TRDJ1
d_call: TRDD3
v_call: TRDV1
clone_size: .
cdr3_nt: TGTGCTCTTGGGGACCCTCATCTCTTCTTTACTGGGGGATACGCCGATAAACTCATCTTT
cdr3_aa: CALGDPHLFFTGGYADKLIF

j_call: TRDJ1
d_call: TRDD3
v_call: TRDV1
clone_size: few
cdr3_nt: TGTGCTCTTGGGGAAAAGCCGCCTCCAAGGACACTGGGGAGAAAACTCATCTTT
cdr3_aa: CALGEKPPPRTLGRKLIF

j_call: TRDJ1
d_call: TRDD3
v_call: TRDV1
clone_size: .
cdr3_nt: TGTGCTCTTACTTCCAGAGGACTGGGGGCTCCCCCAGTCGATAAACTCACCTTT
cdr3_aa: CALTSRGLGAPPVDKLTF

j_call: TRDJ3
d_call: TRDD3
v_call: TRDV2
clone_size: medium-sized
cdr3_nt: TGTGCCTGTGACACCGGGGGATACCTCTCCTGGGACACCCGACAGATGTTTTTC
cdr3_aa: CACDTGGYLSWDTRQMFF

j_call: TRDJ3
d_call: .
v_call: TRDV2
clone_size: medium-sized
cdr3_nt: TGTGCCTGTGACACGGGGAGCTCCTGGGACACCCGACAGATGTTTTTC
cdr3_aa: CACDTGSSWDTRQMFF

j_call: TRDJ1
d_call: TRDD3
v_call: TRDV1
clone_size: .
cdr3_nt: TGTGCTATTGGGGAACGTGTCCAACTGGGGGATACGGGGGGCGATAAACTCATCTTT
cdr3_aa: CAIGERVQLGDTGGDKLIF

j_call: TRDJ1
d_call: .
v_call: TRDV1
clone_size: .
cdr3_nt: TGTGCTCTTGGGCCCTTGTGCCTTCCCACAAGCTGGGGGTATGTAGGGACCGATAAACTCATCTTT
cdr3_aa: CALGPLCLPTSWGYVGTDKLIF

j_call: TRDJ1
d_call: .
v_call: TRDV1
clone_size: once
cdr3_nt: TGTGCTCTTGGGCCCCTTCCCCTCAACACCGATAAACTCATCTTT
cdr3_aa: CALGPLPLNTDKLIF

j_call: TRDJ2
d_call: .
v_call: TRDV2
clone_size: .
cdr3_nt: TGTGCCTGTGACACGCTGGTGGCTTTGACCGCACACCTCTTCTTT
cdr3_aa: CACDTLVALTAHLFF

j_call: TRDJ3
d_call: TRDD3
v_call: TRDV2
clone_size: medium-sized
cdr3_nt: TGTGCCTGTGACACCAACTGGGGGATACGCAACGCCTGGGACACCCGACAGATGTTTTTC
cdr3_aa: CACDTNWGIRNAWDTRQMFF

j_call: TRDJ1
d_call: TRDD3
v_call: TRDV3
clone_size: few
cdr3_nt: TGTGCCTCGTCCTGTGGGCCTGGGGGATACGGCACCGATAAACTCATCTTT
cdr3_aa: CASSCGPGGYGTDKLIF

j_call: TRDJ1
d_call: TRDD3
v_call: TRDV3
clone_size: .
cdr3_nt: TGTGCCTTTGGGGAGAGCATCAGGTCTGGGGATAGGGGCACCGATAAACTCATCTTT
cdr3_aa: CAFGESIRSGDRGTDKLIF

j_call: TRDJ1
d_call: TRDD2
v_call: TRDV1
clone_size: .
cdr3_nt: TGTGCTCTTGGGGAACTTGGCCTTCCTACAGGTGGGCGGGGTAAACTCATCTTT
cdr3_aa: CALGELGLPTGGRGKLIF

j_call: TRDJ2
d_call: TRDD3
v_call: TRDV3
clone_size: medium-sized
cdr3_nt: TGTGCCTTTAAAGAGCTACAGCACTATCCCTCTGGGGGACCTTTGACAGCACAACTCTTCTTT
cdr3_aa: CAFKELQHYPSGGPLTAQLFF

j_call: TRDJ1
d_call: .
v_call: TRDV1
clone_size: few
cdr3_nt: TGTGCTCTTGGGGAACTTGGGGTACACAATAAACTCATCTTT
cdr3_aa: CALGELGVHNKLIF

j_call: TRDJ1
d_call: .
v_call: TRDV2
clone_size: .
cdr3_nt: TGTGCCTGTGACACCGTCGGGGGCTACTTGTTCTATAATCTCATCTTT
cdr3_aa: CACDTVGGYLFYNLIF

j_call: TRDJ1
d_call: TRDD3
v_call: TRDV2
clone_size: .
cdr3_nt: TGTGCCTGTGACTCGGCCCCTAGTGGGGGACCCGTGGGGACCGATAAACTCATCTTT
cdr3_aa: CACDSAPSGGPVGTDKLIF

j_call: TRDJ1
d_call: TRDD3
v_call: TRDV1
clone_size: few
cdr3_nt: TGTGCTCTTGGGGAACCCGTTCTTCCCACGAGACTGGGGGGCTATAAACTCATCTTT
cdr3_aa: CALGEPVLPTRLGGYKLIF

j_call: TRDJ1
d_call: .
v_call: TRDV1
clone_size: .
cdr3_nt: TGTGCTCTTGGGGAAGTCGCCCGTCCTTACAGTAGGGGGGCCTTAGGCGCCGATAAACTCATCTTT
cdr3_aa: CALGEVARPYSRGALGADKLIF

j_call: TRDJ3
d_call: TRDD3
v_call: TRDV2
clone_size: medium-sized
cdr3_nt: TGTGCCTGTGACACCGGCCAGGGATACGGCTCCTGGGACACCCGACAGATGTTTTTC
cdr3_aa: CACDTGQGYGSWDTRQMFF

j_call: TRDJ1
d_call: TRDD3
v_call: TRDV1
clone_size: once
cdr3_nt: TGTGCTCTTGGGGAAGGGGGTTTCACAGCAGAACTGTGGGGGGGATACCAGGGCGATAAACTCATCTTT
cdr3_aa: CALGEGGFTAELWGGYQGDKLIF

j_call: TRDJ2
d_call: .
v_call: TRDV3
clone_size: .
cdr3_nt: TGTGCCTGCGACGTACGGGGGGTCTTGACAGCACAACTCTTCTTT
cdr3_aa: CACDVRGVLTAQLFF

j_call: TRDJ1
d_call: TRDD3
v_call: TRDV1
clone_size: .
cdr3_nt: TGTGCTCTTGGGGTGCGATTCAGACCTCTACGTGGGGGATGGACCGATAAACTCATCTTT
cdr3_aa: CALGVRFRPLRGGWTDKLIF

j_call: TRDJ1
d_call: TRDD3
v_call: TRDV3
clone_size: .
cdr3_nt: TGTGCCTACGACTTCCTACACTGGGGGATACTGACCGATAAACTCATCTTT
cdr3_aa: CAYDFLHWGILTDKLIF

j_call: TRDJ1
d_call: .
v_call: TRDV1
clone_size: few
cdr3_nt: TGTGCTCTTGGGGATATTTCCTTTCCCTGGCTGGACCTATACACCGATAAACTCATCTTT
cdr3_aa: CALGDISFPWLDLYTDKLIF

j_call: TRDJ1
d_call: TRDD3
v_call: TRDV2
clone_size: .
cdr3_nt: TGTGCCTGTGACACCCTGGCGGAACTGGGGGACAGCGATAAACTCATCTTT
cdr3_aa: CACDTLAELGDSDKLIF

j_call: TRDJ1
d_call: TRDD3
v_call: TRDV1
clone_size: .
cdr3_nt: TGTGCTCTTGGGGAACTCCAGCGGCAGTCCCCCCGTACTGGGGGATATAAGGACTACACCGATAAACCCATCTTT
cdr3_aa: CALGELQRQSPRTGGYKDYTDKPIF

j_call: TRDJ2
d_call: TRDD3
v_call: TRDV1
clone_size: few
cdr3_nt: TGTGCTCTTGGGGGGCCGAGTATCGTTACGTCCATCCCCGAGCTGGGGGGATACTTTCGGGCTGGTTTGACAGCACAACTCTTCTTT
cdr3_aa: CALGGPSIVTSIPELGGYFRAGLTAQLFF

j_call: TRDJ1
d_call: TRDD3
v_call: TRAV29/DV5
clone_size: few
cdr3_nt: TGTGCAGCAAGCGGCTACCGACTGGGGGATACGGCCACTACTGATAAACTCATCTTT
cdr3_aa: CAASGYRLGDTATTDKLIF

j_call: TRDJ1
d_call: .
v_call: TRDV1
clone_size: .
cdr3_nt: TGTGCTCTTGGGGAACCCGGAGGAGATAAGTGGACCGATAAACTCATCTTT
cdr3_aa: CALGEPGGDKWTDKLIF

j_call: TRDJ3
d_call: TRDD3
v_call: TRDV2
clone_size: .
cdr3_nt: TGTGCCTGTGACTCCCTCCTTTGGGGGATAGAGTTCTCCTTTGACACCCGACAGATGTTTTTC
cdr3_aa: CACDSLLWGIEFSFDTRQMFF

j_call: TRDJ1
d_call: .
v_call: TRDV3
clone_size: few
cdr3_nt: TGTGCCTTTAGGTGGCTATCCCCTCTTTACACCGATAAACTCATCTTT
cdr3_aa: CAFRWLSPLYTDKLIF

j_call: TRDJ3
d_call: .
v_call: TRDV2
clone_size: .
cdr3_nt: TGTGCCTGTGACTACGTGGGCGGGGGACTCTCCTGGGACACCCGACAGATGTTTTTC
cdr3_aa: CACDYVGGGLSWDTRQMFF

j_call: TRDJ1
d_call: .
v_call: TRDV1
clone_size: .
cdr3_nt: TGTGCTCTTGGGGAATTAGGTGGGGTCTTCCTTTACACGGGGGATAAACTCATCTTT
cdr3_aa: CALGELGGVFLYTGDKLIF

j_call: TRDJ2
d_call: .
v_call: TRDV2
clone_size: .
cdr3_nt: TGTGCCTGTGACACCGACGCTCTGCCAGCACAACTCTTCTTT
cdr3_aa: CACDTDALPAQLFF

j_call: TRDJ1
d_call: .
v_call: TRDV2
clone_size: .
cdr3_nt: TGTGCCTTTGACAGCGTGGGGGACACCGATAAACTCATCTTT
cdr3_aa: CAFDSVGDTDKLIF

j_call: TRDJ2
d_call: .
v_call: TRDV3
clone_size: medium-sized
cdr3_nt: TGTGCCTTTAAAAGAGGGATGACAGCACAACTCTTCTTT
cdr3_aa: CAFKRGMTAQLFF

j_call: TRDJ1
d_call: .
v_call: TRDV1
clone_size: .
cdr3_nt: TGTGCTCTTGGGGAACAGATCTTCCCTACCTACTGGTGGACTTACACCGATAAACTCATCTTT
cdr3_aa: CALGEQIFPTYWWTYTDKLIF

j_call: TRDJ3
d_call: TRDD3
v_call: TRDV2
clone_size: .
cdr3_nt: TGTGCCTGTGATATCGTGGGGGACACCCGCTCCTGGGACACCCGACAGATGTTTTTC
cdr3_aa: CACDIVGDTRSWDTRQMFF

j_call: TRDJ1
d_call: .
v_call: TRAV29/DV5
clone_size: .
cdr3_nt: TGTGCAGCAAGCGGACTAAGGCCGGCCGCTCCCTTCCTACGTACGTCTATCACCCCCTCCCGTACTGGGGGATACACCGATAAACTCATCTTT
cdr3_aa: CAASGLRPAAPFLRTSITPSRTGGYTDKLIF

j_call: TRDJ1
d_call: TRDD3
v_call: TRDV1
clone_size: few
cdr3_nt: TGTGCTCTTGGGGAAGACCTATCGTACTGGGGGATAGGCGAGATGGGGTACACCGATAAACTCATCTTT
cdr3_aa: CALGEDLSYWGIGEMGYTDKLIF

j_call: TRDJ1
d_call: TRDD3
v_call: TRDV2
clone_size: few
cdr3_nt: TGTGCCTGTGACACGGTCCACCCCACTGGGGGACGGTACACCGATAAACTCATCTTT
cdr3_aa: CACDTVHPTGGRYTDKLIF

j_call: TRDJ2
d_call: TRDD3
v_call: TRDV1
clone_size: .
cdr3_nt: TGTGCTCTTGGGGAACTGGTACGATCTCCTATTACGAACTGGGGGATAGGGGCTTTGACAGCACAACTCTTCTTT
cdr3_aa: CALGELVRSPITNWGIGALTAQLFF

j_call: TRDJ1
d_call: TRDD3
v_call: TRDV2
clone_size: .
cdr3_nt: TGTGCCTGTGACACCCCTGGGGGATGGATCCTGTACACCGATAAACTCATCTTT
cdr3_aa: CACDTPGGWILYTDKLIF